What follows are 4 T cell receptor beta chains derived from one specimen sequenced in a study of molecular identifiers for immune sequencing clone quantification. MiXCR was run by TCRdb on the PCR reads, yielding one entry per CDR3 protein. The table shows under 650,000 distinct CDR3 sequences, with approximately 20% occurring only once. The sequencing sample was made of naive CD8+ T cells from blood, with Jurkat cell RNA spiked in. As to subset: FACS-sorted CD8+CD4-CCR7+CD45RA+ naive T cells. These receptors all stem from a human donor in good health. Some libraries in this study had Jurkat cell RNA spiked in.

Details on this clonotype: This may stem from a read error, because a much larger clone lies one nucleotide away. This chain uses TRBV2 with TRBJ1-5; 9 bases agree with TRBD1. This CDR3 region has 15 residues. Per the germline V gene, CDR1 is SNHLY and CDR2 is FYNNEI. J was trimmed by 4 bases and V by 8 bases; bases with no gene match: 9. The CDR3 reads CASHDGTGSNQPQHF. CDR3 nucleotides: TGTGCCAGCCACGACGGGACAGGGAGTAATCAGCCCCAGCATTTT. Combining the CDR3 with reference TRBV2 and TRBJ1-5 gives the whole variable domain EPEVTQTPSHQVTQMGQEVILRCVPISNHLYFYWYRQILGQKVEFLVSFYNNEISEKSEIFDDQFSVERPDGSNFTLKIRSTKLEDSAMYFCASHDGTGSNQPQHFGDGTRLSIL.

The CDR3 sequence is CASIKGTGYPSYNEQFF. CDR3 DNA: TGTGCCAGCATCAAAGGTACGGGATACCCTTCCTACAATGAGCAGTTCTTC. J is TRBJ2-1 and V is TRBV12-3 or TRBV12-4, with D perhaps TRBD2 (5 bases). V lost 7 bases, J lost 1 base, and 20 bases lay in between. The CDR3 covers 17 residues.

The chain uses TRBV5-6 and TRBJ2-7, with a possible D match to TRBD1 (5 bases). This CDR3 comprises 14 residues. CDR1 is SGHDT, CDR2 YYEEEE, per germline. Trimming removed 2 bases from V and 0 bases from J, with 9 bases in between. CDR3 nucleotides: TGTGCCAGCAGCTTCCGGACAACCTCCTACGAGCAGTACTTC. Translated: CASSFRTTSYEQYF.

The V and J genes are TRBV7-9 and TRBJ2-7; D gene unclear. Per the germline V gene, CDR1 is SEHNR and CDR2 is FQNEAQ (reference sequence). This CDR3 region has 13 residues. V dropped 1 base and J dropped 1 base, with 5 bases sitting between them. CDR3 amino acids: CASSLGRSYEQYV. The CDR3, as DNA: TGTGCCAGCAGCTTAGGGCGGTCCTACGAGCAGTACGTC.